The 14 T cell receptor beta chains below were found in one sample sequenced in a study of beta chain features in type 1 diabetes. What was sequenced were expressed TCRB transcripts, since all of the isolated RNA had been reverse transcribed. The table came from immunoSEQ multiplex PCR; TCRdb's copy has only in-frame clones and leaves some out. The sample has 300,000 to 350,000 clones, 9.3% seen once. Their antigen targets remain unknown. Study-wide results and caveats: Moderate but significant shortening of TCRB CDR3s was recorded in all four CD4+ subsets from Type 1 diabetes patients.

Sequences were obtained from central memory CD4+ T cells from blood. These receptors were taken from a man aged 25 to 40 with type 1 diabetes.

This clone occurred a few times. For the CDR3, the DNA is TGTGCCAGCAGCGTGAGGACAACAGGGGGCGGTTTCAATGAGCAGTTCTTC. The encoded protein is CASSVRTTGGGFNEQFF. The V and J genes are TRBV9 and TRBJ2-1, with 9 positions matching TRBD1. This CDR3 spans 17 amino acids. V trimming: 2 bases; J trimming: 6 bases; junction bases outside the gene matches: 12. The germline CDR1 and CDR2 sequences are SGDLS and YYNGEE.

This clone was counted a few times. The chain employs TRBV15 and TRBJ2-5; 8 bases fit TRBD1. The CDR3 totals 13 residues. Trimming removed 8 bases from V and 4 bases from J; junction bases left unmatched: 6. Germline CDR1 and CDR2: LNHNV and YYDKDF (reference sequence). The CDR3 reads CATLKDRGETQYF. In nucleotides, the CDR3 is TGTGCCACCCTCAAAGACAGGGGAGAGACCCAGTACTTC. Drawing the rest from reference TRBV15 and TRBJ2-5, the complete variable domain is DAMVIQNPRYQVTQFGKPVTLSCSQTLNHNVMYWYQQKSSQAPKLLFHYYDKDFNNEADTPDNFQSRRPNTSFCFLDIRSPGLGDTAMYLCATLKDRGETQYFGPGTRLLVL.

The chain carries TRBV5-1 and TRBJ1-2, with 9 nucleotides matching TRBD1. After removal of 4 bases from V and 5 bases from J, the junction contained 6 bases not matched to a gene. The CDR3 loop spans 14 amino acids. Germline V lookup: CDR1 SGHRS, CDR2 YFSETQ. The CDR3 DNA is TGCGCCAGCAGCACCAAACAGGGGGCGTATGGCTACACCTTC. It codes for CASSTKQGAYGYTF.

This clone was counted a few times. V usage is TRBV27 and J usage is TRBJ2-6, with D perhaps TRBD2 (6 bases). The CDR3 runs to 17 residues. With 2 bases removed from V and 0 bases from J, the gap between germline ends came to 11 bases. Germline V gives CDR1 MNHEY, CDR2 SMNVEV (reference sequence). The CDR3 protein is CASSLRTGVSGANVLTF. DNA of the CDR3: TGTGCCAGCAGTTTACGGACGGGAGTCTCTGGGGCCAACGTCCTGACTTTC.

This chain uses TRBV7-6 with TRBJ2-5; D remains ambiguous. Looked up from germline, CDR1 is SGHVS and CDR2 is FNYEAQ. Trimming removed 2 bases from V and 4 bases from J, with 11 bases in between. The CDR3 spans 14 residues. The CDR3 sequence is CASSLQPQTETQYF. The CDR3 nucleotides read TGTGCCAGCAGCTTACAACCCCAGACAGAGACCCAGTACTTC.

The V and J genes are TRBV18 and TRBJ1-2; D possibly corresponds to TRBD1 (5 bases). V lost 5 bases and J lost 2, with 24 bases in between. Germline V gives CDR1 KGHSH, CDR2 LQKENI. The CDR3 contains 18 residues. The CDR3 loop reads CASSSTLTDSFLNYGYTF. The CDR3 nucleotides are TGTGCCAGCTCATCTACTTTGACTGACAGCTTCCTCAACTATGGCTACACCTTC.

This clone was detected ten times or more. The chain carries TRBV6-5 and TRBJ2-1; the match to TRBD2 covers 8 bases. Germline assignment: CDR1 MNHEY and CDR2 SVGAGI. Trimming at V came to 4 bases and at J to 8 bases, leaving 4 bases not matched to a gene. The CDR3 is made up of 13 amino acids. The CDR3 reads CASSSGLVYEQFF. The CDR3 bases are TGTGCCAGCAGTTCGGGACTAGTATATGAGCAGTTCTTC.

This clone was seen ten or more times. The chain uses TRBV29-1 and TRBJ1-4; a weak D match, TRBD1 (5 bases). The CDR3 runs to 13 residues. V lost 7 bases to trimming and J lost 3 bases, with 12 bases between them. Germline assignment: CDR1 SQVTM and CDR2 ANQGSEA. The CDR3 loop reads CSARGDANEKLFF. The DNA of the CDR3 is TGCAGCGCCCGGGGGGACGCTAATGAAAAACTGTTTTTT. Based on the CDR3 plus reference TRBV29-1 and TRBJ1-4, the full variable domain is SAVISQKPSRDICQRGTSLTIQCQVDSQVTMMFWYRQQPGQSLTLIATANQGSEATYESGFVIDKFPISRPNLTFSTLTVSNMSPEDSSIYLCSARGDANEKLFFGSGTQLSVL.

This clone came up many times. V and J are TRBV19 and TRBJ2-6; tentatively, D is TRBD1 (5 bases). The CDR3 length is 14 residues. Trimming took off 4 bases at V and 2 bases at J, with 6 bases between the two ends. Germline V gene sequence: CDR1 LNHDA, CDR2 SQIVND (reference sequence). CDR3 sequence: CASSTGTGANVLTF. DNA for the CDR3: TGTGCCAGTAGTACAGGGACTGGGGCCAACGTCCTGACTTTC. The full variable domain, its missing parts supplied by reference TRBV19 and TRBJ2-6, is DGGITQSPKYLFRKEGQNVTLSCEQNLNHDAMYWYRQDPGQGLRLIYYSQIVNDFQKGDIAEGYSVSREKKESFPLTVTSAQKNPTAFYLCASSTGTGANVLTFGAGSRLTVL.

This clone was counted only a few times. The V and J genes are TRBV28 and TRBJ1-1, with D possibly matching TRBD1 (5 bases). Germline V gene lookup returns CDR1 MDHEN and CDR2 SYDVKM. Trimming shortened V by 4 bases and J by 11 bases, and 17 bases separated the two germline ends. This CDR3 is 13 amino acids long. The chain's CDR3 is CASSSPTGLEAFF. The CDR3 DNA reads as TGTGCCAGCAGTTCCCCAACGGGGCTGGAGGCTTTCTTT.

The rearrangement links TRBV6-6 to TRBJ1-4; no firm D call. Looked up from germline, CDR1 is MNHNY and CDR2 is SVGAGI (reference sequence). V gave up 6 bases and J gave up 8 bases, with 16 bases separating them. The CDR3 runs to 14 residues. In DNA, the CDR3 is TGTGCCAGCAGCTCAGTAGAGTTTTGGGAAAAACTGTTTTTT. Amino acid sequence: CASSSVEFWEKLFF.

The CDR3 loop reads CASSGYTGAKNIQYF. The CDR3, as DNA: TGTGCCAGCAGTGGTTATACAGGGGCCAAAAACATTCAGTACTTC. The chain links TRBV25-1 to TRBJ2-4, with a weak D call TRBD1 (6 bases). With 4 bases removed from V and 1 base from J, the gap between germline ends came to 11 bases. This CDR3 is 15 amino acids long. CDR1 MGHDK and CDR2 SYGVNS come from the germline V gene. Supplemented by reference TRBV25-1 and TRBJ2-4, the full variable domain reads EADIYQTPRYLVIGTGKKITLECSQTMGHDKMYWYQQDPGMELHLIHYSYGVNSTEKGDLSSESTVSRIRTEHFPLTLESARPSHTSQYLCASSGYTGAKNIQYFGAGTRLSVL.

A few counts support this clone. V usage is TRBV30 and J usage is TRBJ1-2; 7 positions agree with TRBD1. The CDR3 covers 14 residues. Germline-derived CDR1 and CDR2 are GTSNPN and SVGIG (reference sequence). Germline trimming cut 2 bases from V and 8 bases from J; bases unmatched to any gene: 11. CDR3: CAWSNGGGAKGYTF. The CDR3, as DNA: TGTGCCTGGAGTAACGGAGGGGGCGCGAAGGGCTACACCTTC. The entire variable domain, with the rest obtained from reference TRBV30 and TRBJ1-2, is as follows: SQTIHQWPATLVQPVGSPLSLECTVEGTSNPNLYWYRQAAGRGLQLLFYSVGIGQISSEVPQNLSASRPQDRQFILSSKKLLLSDSGFYLCAWSNGGGAKGYTFGSGTRLTVV.

This clone was counted many times. J is TRBJ1-3 and V is TRBV7-8; D call uncertain. The germline V gene encodes CDR1 SGHVS and CDR2 FQNEAQ. There are 16 residues in the CDR3. Between the trimmed V and J ends, which lost 2 bases and 0 bases, there was a span of 11 bases. The CDR3: CASSLFSGNSGNTIYF. In DNA, the CDR3 is TGTGCCAGCAGCTTATTCTCCGGGAACTCTGGAAACACCATATATTTT.